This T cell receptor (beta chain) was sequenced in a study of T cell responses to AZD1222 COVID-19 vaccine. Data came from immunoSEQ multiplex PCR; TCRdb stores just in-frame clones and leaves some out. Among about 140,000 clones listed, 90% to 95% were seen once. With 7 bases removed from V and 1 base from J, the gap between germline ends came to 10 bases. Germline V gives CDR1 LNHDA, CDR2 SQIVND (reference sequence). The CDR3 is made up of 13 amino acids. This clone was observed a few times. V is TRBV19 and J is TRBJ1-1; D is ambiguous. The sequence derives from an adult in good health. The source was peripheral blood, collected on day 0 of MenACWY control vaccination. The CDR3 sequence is CASTPDGNTEAFF. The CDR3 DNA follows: TGTGCCAGTACCCCCGACGGGAACACTGAAGCTTTCTTT.